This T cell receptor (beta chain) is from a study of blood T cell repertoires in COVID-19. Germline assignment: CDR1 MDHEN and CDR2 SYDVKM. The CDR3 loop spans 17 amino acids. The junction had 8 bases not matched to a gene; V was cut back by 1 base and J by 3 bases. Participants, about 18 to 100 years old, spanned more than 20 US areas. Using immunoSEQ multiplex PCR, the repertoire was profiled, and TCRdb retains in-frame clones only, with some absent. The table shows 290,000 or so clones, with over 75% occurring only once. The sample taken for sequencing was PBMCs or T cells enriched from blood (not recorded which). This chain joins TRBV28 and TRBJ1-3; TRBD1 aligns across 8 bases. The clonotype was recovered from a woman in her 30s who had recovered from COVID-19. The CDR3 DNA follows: TGTGCCAGCAGTTTATATCAGCCAGGGGGCAGTGGAAACACCATATATTTT. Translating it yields CASSLYQPGGSGNTIYF. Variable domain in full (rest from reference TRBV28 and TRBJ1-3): DVKVTQSSRYLVKRTGEKVFLECVQDMDHENMFWYRQDPGLGLRLIYFSYDVKMKEKGDIPEGYSVSREKKERFSLILESASTNQTSMYLCASSLYQPGGSGNTIYFGEGSWLTVV.